Sequencing of this T cell receptor beta chain was carried out in a study of post-analysis software for immune sequencing data. For the study at large: Some patients lacked subtype; others had relapsing-remitting, secondary progressive or progressive-relapsing disease.

Overall study results and limits: Patients had higher frequencies than controls of five TRBV segments, including TRBV5-6, TRBV5-1 and TRBV20-1. The normalized Chao1 diversity of multiple sclerosis patients was significantly lower than that of controls.

Germline V gene data show CDR1 as SEHNR and CDR2 as FQNEAQ (reference sequence). Trimming removed 5 bases from V and 4 bases from J; junction bases left unmatched: 7. CDR3 length: 14 amino acids. This clonotype turned up a few times. What it binds is unknown. TCR beta libraries were prepared from cDNA with unique molecular identifiers. Roughly 0.5 million cDNA molecules were obtained from approximately 0.91 to 9.4 million T cells. MiXCR, applied by TCRdb to the PCR reads, yields one record per CDR3 protein. Of hundreds of thousands of distinct CDR3 sequences detected, roughly three fifths appear once; the ten largest clones hold 11%.

J is TRBJ1-1 and V is TRBV7-9; 7 bases align to TRBD1. The sequencing sample was made of blood. The sequence was obtained from a girl aged 2-9 years with multiple sclerosis. The CDR3 nucleotides read TGTGCCAGCAGCACCCAACAGGGGTCCACTGAAGCTTTCTTT. Translation gives CASSTQQGSTEAFF.